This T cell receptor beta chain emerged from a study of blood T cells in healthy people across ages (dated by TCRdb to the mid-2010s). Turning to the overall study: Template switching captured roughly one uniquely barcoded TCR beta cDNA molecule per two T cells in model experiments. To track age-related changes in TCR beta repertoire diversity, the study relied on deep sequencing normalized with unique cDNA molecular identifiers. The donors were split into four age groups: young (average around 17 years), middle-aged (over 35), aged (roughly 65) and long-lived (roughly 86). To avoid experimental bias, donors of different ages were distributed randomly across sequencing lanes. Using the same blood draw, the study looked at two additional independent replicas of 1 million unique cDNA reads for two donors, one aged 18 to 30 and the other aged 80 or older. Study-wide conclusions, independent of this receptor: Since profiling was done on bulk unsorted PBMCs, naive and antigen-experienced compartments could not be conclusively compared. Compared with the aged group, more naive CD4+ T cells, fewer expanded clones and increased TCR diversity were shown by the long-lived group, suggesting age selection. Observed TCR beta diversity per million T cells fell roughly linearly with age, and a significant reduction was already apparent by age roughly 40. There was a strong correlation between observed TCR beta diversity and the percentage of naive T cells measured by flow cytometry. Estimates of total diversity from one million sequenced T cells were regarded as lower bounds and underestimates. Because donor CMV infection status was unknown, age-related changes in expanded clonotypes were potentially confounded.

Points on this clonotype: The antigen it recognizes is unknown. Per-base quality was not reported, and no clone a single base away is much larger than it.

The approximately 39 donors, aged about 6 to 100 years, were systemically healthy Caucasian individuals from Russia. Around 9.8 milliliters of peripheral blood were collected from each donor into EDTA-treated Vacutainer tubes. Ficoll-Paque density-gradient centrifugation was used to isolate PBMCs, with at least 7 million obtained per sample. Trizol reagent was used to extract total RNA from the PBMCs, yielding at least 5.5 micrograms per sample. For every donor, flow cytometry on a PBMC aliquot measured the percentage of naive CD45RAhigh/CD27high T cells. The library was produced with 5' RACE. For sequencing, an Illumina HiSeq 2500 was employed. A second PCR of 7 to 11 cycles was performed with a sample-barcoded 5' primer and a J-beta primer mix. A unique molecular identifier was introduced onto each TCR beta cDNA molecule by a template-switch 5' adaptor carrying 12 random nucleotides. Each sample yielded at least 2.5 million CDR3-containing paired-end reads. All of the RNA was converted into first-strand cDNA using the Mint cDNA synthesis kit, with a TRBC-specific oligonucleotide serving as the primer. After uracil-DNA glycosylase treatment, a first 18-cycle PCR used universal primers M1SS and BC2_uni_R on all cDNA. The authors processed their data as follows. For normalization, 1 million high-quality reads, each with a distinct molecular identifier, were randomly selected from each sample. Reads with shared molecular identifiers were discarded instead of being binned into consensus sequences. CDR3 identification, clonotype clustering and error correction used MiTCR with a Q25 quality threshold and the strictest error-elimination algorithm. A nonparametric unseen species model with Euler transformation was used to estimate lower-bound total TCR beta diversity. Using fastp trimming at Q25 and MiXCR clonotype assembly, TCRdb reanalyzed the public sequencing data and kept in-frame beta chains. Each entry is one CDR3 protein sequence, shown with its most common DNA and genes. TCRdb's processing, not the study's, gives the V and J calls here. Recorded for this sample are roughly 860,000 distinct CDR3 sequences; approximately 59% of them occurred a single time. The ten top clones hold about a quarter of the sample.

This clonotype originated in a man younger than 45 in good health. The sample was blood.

The DNA sequence is as follows: TGTGCCAGCAGCCAAGACACTAGGAGGGTCAATGAGCAGTTCTTC. This encodes CASSQDTRRVNEQFF. The chain links TRBV3-1 with TRBJ2-1; the D segment could be TRBD2, given 6 matching bases. The CDR3 starts with the cysteine, ends with the phenylalanine, and has 15 residues. The sequence is cut down to CDR3 DNA, 45 bases in frame from base 1. The germline ends are 12 bases apart after V is trimmed by 0 bases and J by 6 bases. In the germline V gene (reference sequence), CDR1 corresponds to LGHDT and CDR2 to YNNKEL.